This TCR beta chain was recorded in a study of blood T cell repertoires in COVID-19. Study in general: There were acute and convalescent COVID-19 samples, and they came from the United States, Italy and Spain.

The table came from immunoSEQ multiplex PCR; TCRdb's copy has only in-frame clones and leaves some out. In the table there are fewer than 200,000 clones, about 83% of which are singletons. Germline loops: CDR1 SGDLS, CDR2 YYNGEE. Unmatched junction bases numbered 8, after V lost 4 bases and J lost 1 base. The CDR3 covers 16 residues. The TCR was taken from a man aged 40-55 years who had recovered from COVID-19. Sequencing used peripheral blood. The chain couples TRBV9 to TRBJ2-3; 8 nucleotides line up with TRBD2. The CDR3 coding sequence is TGTGCCAGCAGCCCCCGCGGAGCGGGGGGCACAGATACGCAGTATTTT. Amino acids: CASSPRGAGGTDTQYF.